The 12 T cell receptor beta chains below come from one sample, sequenced in a study of spatial heterogeneity in lung cancer. Stated time point: sample taken at primary tumor resection. No cell sorting; template was whole RNA from tumor, lung tissue or PBMC. TCRdb re-called the 5' RACE reads with MiXCR, one entry per CDR3 protein. The sample includes 4,000 to 6,000 distinct CDR3 sequences, around 19% of them seen just once. Specimen: normal lung tissue next to the tumor, collected at surgery. All receptors come from a male donor with early-stage non-small cell lung cancer.

This clonotype is deemed medium-sized. The library was built for alpha chains, so this beta chain is an off-target read and its size means little. V is TRBV20-1 and J is TRBJ2-7; TRBD2 might be the D (5 bases). V gave up 3 bases and J gave up 2 bases, with 11 bases separating them. Looked up from germline, CDR1 is DFQATT and CDR2 is SNEGSKA (reference sequence). There are 13 residues in the CDR3. The CDR3: CSASELETYEQYF. In DNA form, the CDR3 reads TGCAGTGCTAGCGAACTAGAGACCTACGAGCAGTACTTC.

In this sample, this clonotype turned up many times. Since the library was made to target alpha chains, this beta chain is a stray read and its abundance is not meaningful. The chain links TRBV18 to TRBJ1-5, with a weak D call TRBD1 (5 bases). CDR3 length equals 16 residues. V was clipped by 1 base and J by 5 bases, with 15 bases between them. The germline CDR1 and CDR2 sequences are KGHSH and LQKENI. CDR3 sequence (DNA): TGTGCCAGCTCACCACAGAGGCAGGGTGGAGATCAGCCCCAGCATTTT. Translating gives CASSPQRQGGDQPQHF.

This clonotype is deemed medium-sized. Since the library was made to target alpha chains, this beta chain is a stray read and its abundance is not meaningful. The chain has TRBV5-1 and TRBJ1-2; TRBD1 matches at 10 bases. J was trimmed by 8 bases and V by 0 bases; bases with no gene match: 7. The V gene's germline CDR1 is SGHRS and CDR2 YFSETQ. This CDR3 contains 15 residues. The CDR3 region is CASSLVETGGQGYTF. The CDR3 nucleotides are TGCGCCAGCAGCTTGGTTGAGACAGGGGGCCAGGGCTACACCTTC.

Concerning this clonotype: A library made for alpha chains picked up this beta chain off target, so its size means little. This sequence joins TRBV7-2 and TRBJ2-1, with TRBD1 matching over 7 bases. CDR1 is SGHTA, CDR2 FQGNSA, per germline. The CDR3 is 15 residues long. With 5 bases clipped from V and 1 base from J, the junction kept 5 bases outside the gene matches. The CDR3 loop reads CASSPQGQSYNEQFF. In DNA form, the CDR3 reads TGTGCCAGCAGCCCACAGGGGCAGTCCTACAATGAGCAGTTCTTC. Variable domain in full (rest from reference TRBV7-2 and TRBJ2-1): GAGVSQSPSNKVTEKGKDVELRCDPISGHTALYWYRQSLGQGLEFLIYFQGNSAPDKSGLPSDRFSAERTGGSVSTLTIQRTQQEDSAVYLCASSPQGQSYNEQFFGPGTRLTVL.

This clonotype was picked up many times. This beta chain came through as a stray read in a library set up for alpha chains, and its size says little. Here the CDR3 DNA reads TGTGCCAGCAGCTTAGTGGCGGGGACCGGGGAGCTGTTTTTT. It codes for CASSLVAGTGELFF. The chain joins TRBV7-9 to TRBJ2-2; D may be TRBD2 (6 bases). The CDR3 runs to 14 residues. Between the trimmed V and J ends, which lost 1 base and 5 bases, there was a span of 8 bases. Germline V gives CDR1 SEHNR, CDR2 FQNEAQ (reference sequence).

For this clonotype: With the library built for alpha chains, this beta chain is off target and its frequency is not meaningful. The chain is built from TRBV2 and TRBJ2-7, with TRBD1 as a possible D gene (6 bases). V was clipped by 5 bases and J by 4 bases, with 18 bases between them. Germline V gene sequence: CDR1 SNHLY, CDR2 FYNNEI. The CDR3 runs to 15 residues. The CDR3 DNA reads TGTGCCAGCAGTCAAGAAAGACAGGTTGGGTACGAGCAGTACTTC. This encodes CASSQERQVGYEQYF.

This clonotype is deemed medium-sized. Because the library targeted alpha chains, this beta chain is an off-target read whose size means little. The rearrangement links TRBV20-1 to TRBJ2-3; 7 bases fit TRBD2. The V segment lost 3 bases and the J segment 1 base; nucleotides outside the gene matches: 13. The CDR3 has 17 residues. Germline values: CDR1 DFQATT, CDR2 SNEGSKA (reference sequence). For the CDR3, the DNA is TGCAGTGCTAGTCCTCCGGGCGGGGGAGTTGGCACAGATACGCAGTATTTT. It specifies CSASPPGGGVGTDTQYF.

In the case of this clonotype: This beta chain is a stray sequence in a library constructed for alpha chains; its clone size is not meaningful. The CDR3 sequence is CASSSGGQANTDTQYF. CDR3 DNA: TGTGCCAGCAGCTCAGGGGGACAGGCAAACACAGATACGCAGTATTTT. This chain joins TRBV5-4 and TRBJ2-3; TRBD1 aligns across 8 bases. This CDR3 has 16 residues. V trimming: 3 bases; J trimming: 2 bases; junction bases outside the gene matches: 8. Germline CDR1 SGHNT, CDR2 YYREEE (reference sequence).

By sample share, this clonotype is medium-sized (0.01 to 0.1%). In a library made to pick up alpha chains, this beta chain is a stray read with a size that means little. The chain links TRBV10-3 to TRBJ1-1; D might be TRBD1 (5 bases). Trimming cost V 3 bases and J 1 base, with 21 bases left between them. CDR3 length: 18 residues. CDR1 is ENHRY, CDR2 SYGVKD, per germline. CDR3: CAISDFVSHSGTNTEAFF. The CDR3 DNA follows: TGTGCCATCAGTGACTTCGTTTCTCATTCAGGGACGAACACTGAAGCTTTCTTT.

Remarks on this clonotype: Within a library made for alpha chains, this beta chain is off target, and its count is uninformative. The chain carries TRBV5-1 and TRBJ1-1, with D perhaps matching TRBD1 (6 bases). Germline CDR1 reads SGHRS; CDR2 reads YFSETQ. The CDR3 totals 14 residues. V lost 0 bases, J lost 8 bases, and 14 bases lay in between. CDR3 DNA sequence: TGCGCCAGCAGCTTGGCCTCAAACGGACAGGAAGCTTTCTTT. Translating gives CASSLASNGQEAFF.

Comments on this clonotype: Because this beta chain is a stray read in a library intended to capture alpha chains, its abundance should not be given much weight. This chain links TRBV6-5 with TRBJ2-1, with D perhaps matching TRBD2 (5 bases). Germline assignment: CDR1 MNHEY and CDR2 SVGAGI. Trimming pared 8 bases from V and 9 bases from J, leaving 17 bases between. The CDR3 is 13 amino acids. The CDR3 here is CASFVSSRGEQFF. CDR3 nucleotides: TGTGCCAGCTTTGTCTCTTCCCGGGGTGAGCAGTTCTTC.

By sample share, this clonotype is medium-sized. The library was designed around alpha chains, so this beta chain is a stray read whose abundance carries little weight. The genes are TRBV7-2 and TRBJ1-1; D unclear. From germline, CDR1 is SGHTA and CDR2 FQGNSA. The germline V and J ends were trimmed by 2 bases and 3 bases, with 13 bases remaining between them. The CDR3 is made up of 15 amino acids. CDR3 loop: CASSLYGVGYTEAFF. Written as DNA, the CDR3 is TGTGCCAGCAGCTTATATGGAGTCGGGTACACTGAAGCTTTCTTT.